This TCR beta chain was recovered during a study of blood T cell repertoires in COVID-19 (dated by TCRdb to about 2020). Study-wide context: Collaborator samples came from the United States, Italy and Spain and covered acute and convalescent phases of COVID-19. The material from the prospective study consisted of cDNA or gDNA derived from T cells, B-cell-depleted T cells, or PBMCs. The dataset comprised deeply sampled blood TCRbeta repertoires from subjects exposed to, actively infected with, or recovered from COVID-19. The repertoires were released in a freely available public database meant as a resource for research on the immune response to SARS-CoV-2. Samples came from the ongoing ImmuneRACE study (first 160 participants) plus 1,254 subjects from 6 global collaborators. Sample metadata almost always included a de-identified subject ID, COVID-19 status, age in years and sex. Where available, HLA class I and class II types were obtained from metadata supplied by the sample provider rather than from assay-based typing.

This clone came up a few times. What antigen it recognizes has not been identified. The record has no base qualities; no much larger clone is one base away. Results the study describes overall, beyond this receptor: Clinical and demographic metadata were provided uncurated, with the amount varying by source and participant.

CDR1 and CDR2 (WSHSY, SAAADI) derive from the germline V gene. The CDR3 numbers 14 residues from cysteine through phenylalanine. Left in the record is the CDR3 DNA by itself, 42 bases read in frame from the first base. V sheds 3 bases and J sheds 4 bases, leaving 12 bases between their ends. The collaborating institutions used their own protocols to collect whole blood in K2EDTA tubes. For TCRbeta analysis, collaborator samples were shipped as frozen whole blood, as isolated PBMCs, or as DNA extracted from either sample type. TCRbeta CDR3 regions were amplified from genomic DNA using the immunoSEQ Assay, a bias-controlled multiplex PCR. In the authors' own workflow: Nucleated cell counts per sample were estimated from amplification of reference gene primers within the assay. Sequence reads were collapsed and filtered to measure the absolute abundance of every unique TCRbeta CDR3 rearrangement. For each sample, productive Simpson clonality was calculated as the square root of Simpson's diversity index over productive rearrangements. TCRdb mirrors the immuneACCESS table, restricted to in-frame sequences. Some clones are absent from its copies; in checked studies, under half trace to an unresolved V gene, and the reason for the others is unknown. V, J and clone size are taken as reported in that table, and D and trimming were inferred from the DNA itself. Across this sample there are some 150,000 clones, with over 75% seen only once. Over 2.5% of the sample comes from the top ten.

Recombination joined TRBV10-2 with TRBJ1-2, and the D gene may be TRBD1, 5 bases matching. Material: peripheral blood. The sequence derives from a man between 50 and 59 years old with acute or convalescent COVID-19. The nucleotide sequence reads as follows: TGCGCCAGCAGTGATCTGCAGGGATCCTATGGCTACACCTTC. It translates to CASSDLQGSYGYTF.